This entry is about one TCR beta chain. Its cognate antigen is unknown. This sample was taken from a study of shared clonotypes between healthy human individuals. Study overall: CD4 naive cells filled three plates per donor, CD4 memory three, CD8 naive two and CD8 memory one. The study's findings and limits: Sharing across four donors was highest in naive CD4 (around 5%) and lowest in memory CD8 (roughly 0.4%).

Method: immunoSEQ multiplex PCR; TCRdb's copy keeps in-frame clones and lacks some. This table holds over 750,000 clones, just over 95% found once. Selected positively for CCR7 and CD45RO-negative, naive CD8 cells excluded terminally differentiated effector memory CD45RA+ cells. Trimming took 0 bases from V and 3 from J, leaving 6 bases between them. Germline V gene sequence: CDR1 GTSNPN, CDR2 SVGIG (reference sequence). This CDR3 comprises 12 residues. The chain combines TRBV30 with TRBJ2-7; D is unresolved. The sequence derives from a man between 25 and 39 years old in good health. Sequenced sample: naive CD8+ T cells sorted from blood. CDR3 region: CAWSVTNYEQYF. In DNA form, the CDR3 reads TGTGCCTGGAGTGTAACCAACTACGAGCAGTACTTC.